The next 22 T cell receptor beta chains were all read from a single sample in a study of CD8 T cells in Susac syndrome. With random hexamers, about 0.5 to 1 ug RNA was reverse transcribed. TCRdb ran MiXCR on the immunoSEQ multiplex PCR reads and lists one entry per CDR3 protein. This sample yields tens of thousands of distinct CDR3 sequences, of which approximately 94% are seen a single time; about 0.5% belongs to the top ten. Material: CD8+ T cells from PBMCs. These receptors came from a human donor with Susac syndrome.

J is TRBJ1-6 and V is TRBV7-2; 8 bases match TRBD1. CDR1 SGHTA and CDR2 FQGNSA come from the germline V gene. V was clipped by 5 bases and J by 7 bases; unmatched bases: 7. This CDR3 is 15 amino acids long. The CDR3 region has the DNA TGTGCCAGCAGCCCAACAGGGGGGTTGAATTCACCCCTCCACTTT. Amino acids: CASSPTGGLNSPLHF.

The rearrangement joins TRBV20-1 to TRBJ2-7; D is undetermined. Germline loops: CDR1 DFQATT, CDR2 SNEGSKA (reference sequence). V was cut by 1 base and J by 2 bases, with 12 bases left in between. The CDR3 has 14 amino acids. The CDR3 sequence is CSARGRTYTYEQYF. DNA for the CDR3: TGCAGTGCTAGAGGGCGGACGTACACCTACGAGCAGTACTTC.

This rearrangement joins TRBV28 to TRBJ2-7, with D unclear. The CDR3 covers 13 residues. V lost 6 bases to trimming and J lost 5 bases, with 14 bases between them. Germline-derived CDR1 and CDR2 are MDHEN and SYDVKM. As DNA, the CDR3 is TGTGCCAGCAGCCGCAAGTGGGCCAACGAGCAGTACTTC. It is translated as CASSRKWANEQYF.

The genes are TRBV28 and TRBJ2-1, with 7 bases that match TRBD2. The germline V gene encodes CDR1 MDHEN and CDR2 SYDVKM. The CDR3 sequence is 15 residues long. Trimming at V came to 3 bases and at J to 8 bases, leaving 10 bases not matched to a gene. In DNA form, the CDR3 reads TGTGCCAGCAGTTTCCCCCCAGCGGGGCGGGATGAGCAGTTCTTC. This sequence encodes CASSFPPAGRDEQFF.

The chain employs TRBV19 and TRBJ2-7, with D unclear. V was trimmed by 6 bases and J by 8 bases, leaving 8 bases between them. Germline CDR1 reads LNHDA; CDR2 reads SQIVND (reference sequence). CDR3 length equals 10 residues. CDR3 nucleotide sequence: TGTGCCAGTAGGTGGGTGAAGCAGTACTTC. It codes for CASRWVKQYF.

The chain joins TRBV5-1 to TRBJ1-4; D is ambiguous. CDR1 is SGHRS, CDR2 YFSETQ, per germline. This CDR3 is 14 amino acids long. Deletions cut 3 bases from V and 8 bases from J, with 14 bases between. CDR3 sequence: CASSWLNIREKLFF. DNA for the CDR3: TGCGCCAGCAGCTGGCTAAACATACGCGAAAAACTGTTTTTT.

This clonotype was seen only once. This chain links TRBV27 with TRBJ2-1, with TRBD2 identical over 8 bases. The CDR3 runs 16 residues. V shed 5 bases, J shed 5 bases, and the junction held 11 bases outside the gene matches. The germline V gene has CDR1 MNHEY and CDR2 SMNVEV (reference sequence). The CDR3 region has the DNA TGTGCCAGCAGTAAAAACGGGGGGGCCGTGCACAATGAGCAGTTCTTC. This gives the protein CASSKNGGAVHNEQFF.

This chain joins TRBV2 and TRBJ1-1; D is perhaps TRBD1 (5 bases). Trimming cost V 3 bases and J 1 base, with 9 bases left between them. CDR1 and CDR2 (germline): SNHLY, FYNNEI. The CDR3 runs 14 residues. For the CDR3, the DNA is TGTGCCAGCAGTGAGGCAGGGTCGAACACTGAAGCTTTCTTT. Amino acids: CASSEAGSNTEAFF.

V is TRBV19 and J is TRBJ1-6, with 9 positions matching TRBD1. This CDR3 has 16 residues. Looked up from germline, CDR1 is LNHDA and CDR2 is SQIVND (reference sequence). Germline trimming cut 0 bases from V and 8 bases from J; bases unmatched to any gene: 5. The CDR3 region is CASSIDGTGSHSPLHF. CDR3 nucleotide sequence: TGTGCCAGTAGTATAGACGGGACAGGGAGTCATTCACCCCTCCACTTT.

The V and J genes are TRBV6-2 or TRBV6-3 and TRBJ1-6, with TRBD1 matching over 7 bases. After removal of 8 bases from V and 7 bases from J, the junction contained 8 bases not matched to a gene. CDR1 and CDR2 (germline): MNHEY, SVGEGT. This CDR3 is 14 amino acids long. The CDR3 spells CASEDRSVNSPLHF. CDR3 coding DNA: TGTGCCAGCGAGGACAGGTCTGTGAATTCACCCCTCCACTTT.

The gene calls are TRBV20-1 and TRBJ2-5; no firm D call. The CDR3 sequence is 10 residues long. The ends were cut back, 4 bases at V and 9 bases at J, with 9 bases in the middle. Germline V gene lookup returns CDR1 DFQATT and CDR2 SNEGSKA (reference sequence). DNA for the CDR3: TGCAGTGCTACAAAGGTAGCCCAGTACTTC. Its translation is CSATKVAQYF.

V is TRBV28 and J is TRBJ2-5; D may be TRBD1 (6 bases). The CDR3 spans 13 residues. V was trimmed by 6 bases and J by 3 bases, leaving 11 bases between them. Germline assignment: CDR1 MDHEN and CDR2 SYDVKM. The CDR3 is CASSLGQKETQYF. CDR3 coding DNA: TGTGCCAGCAGCTTAGGACAGAAAGAGACCCAGTACTTC. Combining the CDR3 with reference TRBV28 and TRBJ2-5 gives the whole variable domain DVKVTQSSRYLVKRTGEKVFLECVQDMDHENMFWYRQDPGLGLRLIYFSYDVKMKEKGDIPEGYSVSREKKERFSLILESASTNQTSMYLCASSLGQKETQYFGPGTRLLVL.

This sequence joins TRBV27 and TRBJ2-3; 9 bases agree with TRBD2. Germline CDR1 reads MNHEY; CDR2 reads SMNVEV (reference sequence). The CDR3 covers 18 residues. The V segment lost 3 bases and the J segment 3 bases; nucleotides outside the gene matches: 13. CDR3 DNA: TGTGCCAGCAGTTTTTTGCGGGGGGGGAGTGGTGGAACAGATACGCAGTATTTT. It yields the protein CASSFLRGGSGGTDTQYF.

This clonotype was seen just once. The chain joins TRBV20-1 to TRBJ2-7; 9 bases align to TRBD2. Trimming removed 6 bases from V and 2 bases from J; junction bases left unmatched: 11. The CDR3 consists of 15 residues. In germline, CDR1 is DFQATT, CDR2 SNEGSKA (reference sequence). The CDR3 spells CSAKPVAGDPYEQYF. CDR3 coding DNA: TGCAGTGCCAAACCTGTAGCGGGGGACCCCTACGAGCAGTACTTC.

The chain links TRBV27 to TRBJ1-5; no firm D call. The CDR3 spans 15 residues. CDR1 is MNHEY, CDR2 SMNVEV, per germline (reference sequence). V was cut by 3 bases and J by 5 bases, with 14 bases left in between. CDR3 sequence (DNA): TGTGCCAGCAGTTTGGGATCCCTACCCCATCAGCCCCAGCATTTT. This gives the protein CASSLGSLPHQPQHF.

V gene TRBV20-1 combines with J gene TRBJ2-5; 11 nucleotides agree with TRBD2. The CDR3 is 13 amino acids. Germline CDR1 and CDR2: DFQATT and SNEGSKA (reference sequence). V shed 5 bases and J 4 bases; nucleotides not matched to a gene: 3. CDR3 loop: CSAHSGGGETQYF. In DNA, the CDR3 is TGCAGTGCTCATAGCGGGGGGGGAGAGACCCAGTACTTC.

The rearrangement links TRBV6-5 to TRBJ2-3, with D maybe TRBD2 (5 bases). Between the trimmed V and J ends, which lost 6 bases and 10 bases, there was a span of 14 bases. CDR3 length: 12 amino acids. Germline loops: CDR1 MNHEY, CDR2 SVGAGI. CDR3 sequence (DNA): TGTGCCAGCAGCCCTGAGAGGGTGTCGCAGTATTTT. Its translation: CASSPERVSQYF.

The rearrangement joins TRBV6-4 to TRBJ2-1; TRBD2 might be the D (6 bases). Germline-derived CDR1 and CDR2 are MRHNA and SNTAGT. The CDR3 loop spans 15 amino acids. V shed 2 bases and J shed 2 bases, with 10 bases lying between them. The CDR3 sequence is CASSDNGGTYNEQFF. The CDR3 region has the DNA TGTGCCAGCAGTGACAACGGGGGTACCTACAATGAGCAGTTCTTC.

The chain uses TRBV27 and TRBJ1-4; 10 bases match TRBD1. Per germline, CDR1 MNHEY and CDR2 SMNVEV (reference sequence). The CDR3 loop spans 15 amino acids. The V segment lost 5 bases and the J segment 8 bases; nucleotides outside the gene matches: 8. In DNA, the CDR3 is TGTGCCAGCAGTCAAGACAGGGGGCTAGAAGAAAAACTGTTTTTT. It is translated as CASSQDRGLEEKLFF.

The sample holds one count of this clonotype. This rearrangement joins TRBV7-9 to TRBJ2-7; D is possibly TRBD1 or TRBD2 (6 bases each). V was shortened by 5 bases and J by 0 bases, with 17 bases between the two germline ends. This CDR3 has 16 amino acids. Germline V gene lookup returns CDR1 SEHNR and CDR2 FQNEAQ (reference sequence). CDR3 in amino acids: CASSPEGGPLSYEQYF. CDR3 coding DNA: TGTGCCAGCAGCCCCGAAGGGGGGCCCCTCTCCTACGAGCAGTACTTC.

The chain recombines TRBV9 with TRBJ2-5; TRBD2 is a possible D gene (5 bases). V was shortened by 0 bases and J by 5 bases, with 8 bases between the two germline ends. The length of the CDR3 is 13 residues. Germline V lookup: CDR1 SGDLS, CDR2 YYNGEE. The CDR3 DNA follows: TGTGCCAGCAGCGTAGAAGCGGCCGAGACCCAGTACTTC. Encoded protein: CASSVEAAETQYF.

The chain is built from TRBV27 and TRBJ2-5; D tentatively fits TRBD1 or TRBD2 (7 bases each). The CDR3 extends over 16 amino acids. V shed 2 bases and J shed 4 bases, with 17 bases lying between them. Looked up from germline, CDR1 is MNHEY and CDR2 is SMNVEV (reference sequence). The CDR3 DNA follows: TGTGCCAGCAGTTTAGGGGGAGGGGGCAGGTTAGAGACCCAGTACTTC. It is translated as CASSLGGGGRLETQYF.